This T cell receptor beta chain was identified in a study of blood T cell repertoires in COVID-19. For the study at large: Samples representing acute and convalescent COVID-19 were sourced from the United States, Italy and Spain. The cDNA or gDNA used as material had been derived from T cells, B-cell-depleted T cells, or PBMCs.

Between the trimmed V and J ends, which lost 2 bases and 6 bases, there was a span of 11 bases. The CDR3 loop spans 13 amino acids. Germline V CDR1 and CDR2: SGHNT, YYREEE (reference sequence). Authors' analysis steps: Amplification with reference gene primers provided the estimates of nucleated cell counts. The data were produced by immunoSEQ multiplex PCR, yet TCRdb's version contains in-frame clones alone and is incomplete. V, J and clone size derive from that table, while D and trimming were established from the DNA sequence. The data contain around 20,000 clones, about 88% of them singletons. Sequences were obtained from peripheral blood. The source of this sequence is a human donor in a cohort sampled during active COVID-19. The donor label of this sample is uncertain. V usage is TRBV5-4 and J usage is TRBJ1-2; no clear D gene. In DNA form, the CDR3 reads TGTGCCAGCAGCTTCGAGAGGGCTGATGGCTACACCTTC. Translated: CASSFERADGYTF.